The rows below give T cell receptor beta chains drawn from one sample of a study of cytomegalovirus exposure and HLA in healthy donors. This table comes from immunoSEQ multiplex PCR, and its TCRdb copy is limited to in-frame clones, with some not included. The sample consists of just under 75,000 clones, roughly 93% of them appearing once. The sequencing input was PBMCs. The receptors stem from a woman younger than 35 in good health and CMV-seropositive. CDR3s include the opening cysteine and the closing phenylalanine or tryptophan. Each record gives: V gene, J gene, clone size, D gene, CDR3 DNA, CDR3 protein. D genes are given only for firm matches. The size of a clone is reported for some rows only, either as once, few or many, or as a class for expanded clones.

V: TRBV7-9; J: TRBJ1-2; size: few; D: -; DNA: TGTGCCAGCAGCTTAGATGGGCGGGGCAGAGATGGCTACACCTTC; CDR3: CASSLDGRGRDGYTF
V: TRBV28; J: TRBJ2-7; size: -; D: TRBD1; DNA: TGTGCCAGCAGCCCCGGGGGGACAGGGAGGTACGAGCAGTACTTC; CDR3: CASSPGGTGRYEQYF
V: TRBV28; J: TRBJ2-7; size: -; D: TRBD1; DNA: TGTGCCAGCAGTTTGGGACAGGGCGTTTCGTACGAGCAGTACTTC; CDR3: CASSLGQGVSYEQYF
V: TRBV7-9; J: TRBJ2-7; size: -; D: -; DNA: TGTGCCAGCAGCTTTCCACAGTCCTACGAGCAGTACTTC; CDR3: CASSFPQSYEQYF
V: TRBV4-3; J: TRBJ2-1; size: -; D: TRBD2; DNA: TGCGCCAGCAGCCAAGATAGGACTAGCGGGATTGGGTACAATGAGCAGTTCTTC; CDR3: CASSQDRTSGIGYNEQFF
V: TRBV7-8; J: TRBJ2-1; size: -; D: TRBD1; DNA: TGTGCCAGCAGCTTAGACAGGGGGCATGAGCAGTTCTTC; CDR3: CASSLDRGHEQFF
V: TRBV13; J: TRBJ1-1; size: -; D: -; DNA: TGTGCCAGCAGCTTAAGCGGATGGACTGAAGCTTTCTTT; CDR3: CASSLSGWTEAFF
V: TRBV7-9; J: TRBJ2-7; size: -; D: -; DNA: TGTGCCAGCAGCCTAGATACTAATGACGGGACCTACGAGCAGTACTTC; CDR3: CASSLDTNDGTYEQYF
V: TRBV5-1; J: TRBJ2-1; size: -; D: -; DNA: TGCGCCAGCAGTAACATGCCGTACATTAACAATGAGCAGTTCTTC; CDR3: CASSNMPYINNEQFF
V: TRBV27; J: TRBJ1-2; size: -; D: -; DNA: TGTGCCAGCAGTTCAAATAACTATGGCTACACCTTC; CDR3: CASSSNNYGYTF
V: TRBV27; J: TRBJ1-5; size: -; D: -; DNA: TGTGCCAGCAGCCGAGGACAGAGCAATCAGCCCCAGCATTTT; CDR3: CASSRGQSNQPQHF
V: TRBV28; J: TRBJ1-2; size: -; D: -; DNA: TGTGCCAGCAGGTATAACTATGGCTACACCTTC; CDR3: CASRYNYGYTF
V: TRBV27; J: TRBJ2-3; size: -; D: TRBD2; DNA: TGTGCCAGCAGTTTGCGGTACGTGGGACTAGCGGGCACAGATACGCAGTATTTT; CDR3: CASSLRYVGLAGTDTQYF
V: TRBV28; J: TRBJ1-5; size: -; D: -; DNA: TGTGCCAGCACCCCCGGGGGGGCAGGGGAACAGCCCCAGCATTTT; CDR3: CASTPGGAGEQPQHF
V: TRBV6-1; J: TRBJ1-2; size: -; D: -; DNA: TGTGCCAGCAGTGAATTTGGGGGCAGGGCCCGATATGGCTACACCTTC; CDR3: CASSEFGGRARYGYTF
V: TRBV5-1; J: TRBJ2-1; size: -; D: TRBD1; DNA: TGCGCCAGCAGCCTTGGGGACAGGAAAAGCGAGCAGTTCTTC; CDR3: CASSLGDRKSEQFF
V: TRBV10-1; J: TRBJ1-6; size: -; D: -; DNA: TGCGCCAGCAGTGAGTCTACAGGCCCAGGGACACCCCTCCACTTT; CDR3: CASSESTGPGTPLHF
V: TRBV28; J: TRBJ2-5; size: -; D: -; DNA: TGTGCCAGCAGGACAGCGTTCAGGGAGACCCAGTACTTC; CDR3: CASRTAFRETQYF
V: TRBV19; J: TRBJ2-5; size: once; D: TRBD1; DNA: TGTGCCTCAAGAACCCAGGGGGCCGTTACCCAGTACTTC; CDR3: CASRTQGAVTQYF
V: TRBV5-1; J: TRBJ2-7; size: -; D: -; DNA: TGCGCCAGCAGCGGGGGGGCAGGTCCTCCCTACGAGCAGTACTTC; CDR3: CASSGGAGPPYEQYF
V: TRBV5-8; J: TRBJ2-7; size: few; D: TRBD2; DNA: TGTGCCAGCAGCTTGAGGGCTAGCGGCAACCGACCCTACGAGCAGTACTTC; CDR3: CASSLRASGNRPYEQYF
V: TRBV7-9; J: TRBJ2-1; size: -; D: -; DNA: TGTGCCAGCAGCTCGGGGGGACAGGAAAAGGGTGAGCAGTTCTTC; CDR3: CASSSGGQEKGEQFF
V: TRBV7-9; J: TRBJ2-3; size: -; D: -; DNA: TGTGCCAGCAGCTCTCTCACAGATACGCAGTATTTT; CDR3: CASSSLTDTQYF
V: TRBV2; J: TRBJ2-7; size: -; D: TRBD1; DNA: TGTGCCAGCAGTGACCAGGGGGTTACCTACGAGCAGTACTTC; CDR3: CASSDQGVTYEQYF
V: TRBV29-1; J: TRBJ1-2; size: -; D: TRBD1; DNA: TGCAGCGTCAGGGACAGGGGACATTTGAGCTACACCTTC; CDR3: CSVRDRGHLSYTF
V: TRBV7-3; J: TRBJ2-7; size: -; D: TRBD2; DNA: TGTGCCAGCAGCCCCGCTCTCCCCCGGATAAGTAGCGGGAGTGGGTCAAACGAGCAGTACTTC; CDR3: CASSPALPRISSGSGSNEQYF
V: TRBV7-2; J: TRBJ2-3; size: -; D: -; DNA: TGTGCCAGCAGCTTATTTACGGGGATATCTGGCACAGATACGCAGTATTTT; CDR3: CASSLFTGISGTDTQYF
V: TRBV4-2; J: TRBJ2-7; size: -; D: TRBD2; DNA: TGTGCCAGCAGCCAAGAATGGGAGGGCGGGGGCTCCTACGAGCAGTACTTC; CDR3: CASSQEWEGGGSYEQYF
V: TRBV6-1; J: TRBJ1-5; size: once; D: -; DNA: TGTGCCAGCAGCTCCGACAGTTTGGTCAATCAGCCCCAGCATTTT; CDR3: CASSSDSLVNQPQHF
V: TRBV12-2; J: TRBJ2-7; size: -; D: -; DNA: TGTGCAAGTCGCTCCTTCGAGGGCAGAGAATCCTACGAGCAGTACTTC; CDR3: CASRSFEGRESYEQYF
V: TRBV18; J: TRBJ1-1; size: -; D: -; DNA: TGTGCCAGCTCATCCAGCAGGGGGAACACTGAAGCTTTCTTT; CDR3: CASSSSRGNTEAFF
V: TRBV2; J: TRBJ1-1; size: -; D: -; DNA: TGTGCCAGCAGTGAAGCGCGGGGGGGCACTGAAGCTTTCTTT; CDR3: CASSEARGGTEAFF
V: TRBV5-1; J: TRBJ2-1; size: -; D: TRBD2; DNA: TGCGCCAGCAGCTTGCCCCAGGTTTTGCGGGGGTGGGGTGATGAGCAGTTCTTC; CDR3: CASSLPQVLRGWGDEQFF
V: TRBV5-1; J: TRBJ1-1; size: -; D: -; DNA: TGCGCCAGCAGCTTAGACAAAGCCATGAACACTGAAGCTTTCTTT; CDR3: CASSLDKAMNTEAFF
V: TRBV5-1; J: TRBJ1-2; size: -; D: TRBD1; DNA: TGCGCCAGCAGCTTGGCCGGACAGGGGGCTTATGGCTACACCTTC; CDR3: CASSLAGQGAYGYTF
V: TRBV7-8; J: TRBJ1-1; size: -; D: -; DNA: TGTGCCAGCAGCTTTTTAATGTCGGGGAACACTGAAGCTTTCTTT; CDR3: CASSFLMSGNTEAFF
V: TRBV5-1; J: TRBJ1-1; size: -; D: -; DNA: TGCGCCAGCAACCCCCACGCAGGGGTTTTGATGAACACTGAAGCTTTCTTT; CDR3: CASNPHAGVLMNTEAFF
V: TRBV2; J: TRBJ2-3; size: -; D: TRBD2; DNA: TGTGCCAGCAGACGAACTAGCGGGGGGGCCGGTACGCAGTATTTT; CDR3: CASRRTSGGAGTQYF
V: TRBV10-3; J: TRBJ1-5; size: -; D: -; DNA: TGTGCCATCAGCAGTTGGGACTCCAATCAGCCCCAGCATTTT; CDR3: CAISSWDSNQPQHF
V: TRBV5-1; J: TRBJ2-2; size: -; D: -; DNA: TGCGCCAGCAGCCACGGAGCACAGGGTGGGAACACCGGGGAGCTGTTTTTT; CDR3: CASSHGAQGGNTGELFF
V: TRBV28; J: TRBJ2-3; size: -; D: TRBD1; DNA: TGTGCCAGCAGTCTAACAGGGGTAGGCGGCACAGATACGCAGTATTTT; CDR3: CASSLTGVGGTDTQYF
V: TRBV29-1; J: TRBJ2-1; size: -; D: -; DNA: TGCAGCGGCAAAAAAGACGGCCTCCAGGGGAATGAGCAGTTCTTC; CDR3: CSGKKDGLQGNEQFF
V: TRBV5-1; J: TRBJ2-5; size: -; D: TRBD1; DNA: TGCGCCAGCAGCTTGGACAGGGGGCGCAGAGAGACCCAGTACTTC; CDR3: CASSLDRGRRETQYF
V: TRBV19; J: TRBJ2-2; size: -; D: TRBD1; DNA: TGTGCCAGTAATTGGTGGACAGGGGTTAGCGGGGAGCTGTTTTTT; CDR3: CASNWWTGVSGELFF
V: TRBV2; J: TRBJ2-1; size: -; D: -; DNA: TGTGCCAGCAGTTCCGGACGGGAATACAATGAGCAGTTCTTC; CDR3: CASSSGREYNEQFF
V: TRBV29-1; J: TRBJ2-3; size: few; D: TRBD1; DNA: TGCAGCGTTGGTGACAGGGCAGCCACAGATACGCAGTATTTT; CDR3: CSVGDRAATDTQYF
V: TRBV5-6; J: TRBJ1-5; size: few; D: TRBD1; DNA: TGTGCCAGCAGCTTGCGGGGACAGGGGGGAGGTCAGCCCCAGCATTTT; CDR3: CASSLRGQGGGQPQHF
V: TRBV5-1; J: TRBJ2-3; size: -; D: -; DNA: TGCGCCAGCAGCTGGGGGCTAGAGACAGATACGCAGTATTTT; CDR3: CASSWGLETDTQYF
V: TRBV7-9; J: TRBJ1-2; size: -; D: TRBD1; DNA: TGTGCCAGCACTTATCCCGGGACAGCTAAATATGGCTACACCTTC; CDR3: CASTYPGTAKYGYTF
V: TRBV9; J: TRBJ2-1; size: -; D: TRBD2; DNA: TGTGCCAGCAGCGTAGCTAGGCGGGGGGAGAACAATGAGCAGTTCTTC; CDR3: CASSVARRGENNEQFF
V: TRBV5-4; J: TRBJ2-1; size: -; D: TRBD2; DNA: TGTGCCAGCAGCTTGGGGACTAGCGATGAGCAGTTCTTC; CDR3: CASSLGTSDEQFF
V: TRBV7-9; J: TRBJ2-1; size: -; D: -; DNA: TGTGCCAGCAGCTCCCCCTCCACTAGCAGCCATGAGCAGTTCTTC; CDR3: CASSSPSTSSHEQFF